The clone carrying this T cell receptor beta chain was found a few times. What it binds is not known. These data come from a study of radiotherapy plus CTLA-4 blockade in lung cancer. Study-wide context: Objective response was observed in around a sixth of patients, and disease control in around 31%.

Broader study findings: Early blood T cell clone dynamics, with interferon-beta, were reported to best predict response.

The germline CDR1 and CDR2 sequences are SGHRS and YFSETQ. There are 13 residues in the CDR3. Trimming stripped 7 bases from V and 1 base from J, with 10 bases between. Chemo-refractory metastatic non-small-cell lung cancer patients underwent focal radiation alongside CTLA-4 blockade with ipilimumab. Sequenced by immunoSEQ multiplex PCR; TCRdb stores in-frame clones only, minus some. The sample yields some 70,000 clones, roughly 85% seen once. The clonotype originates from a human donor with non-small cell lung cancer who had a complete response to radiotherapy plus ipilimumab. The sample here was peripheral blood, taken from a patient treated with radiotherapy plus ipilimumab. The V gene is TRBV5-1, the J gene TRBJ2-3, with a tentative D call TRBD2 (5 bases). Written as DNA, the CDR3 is TGCGCCAGCCACCCCGGGGGCACAGATACGCAGTATTTT. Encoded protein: CASHPGGTDTQYF.